These 27 T cell receptor beta chains originate from one sample sequenced in a study of T cell responses to AZD1222 COVID-19 vaccine. Sequenced by immunoSEQ multiplex PCR; TCRdb stores in-frame clones only, minus some. The data contain approximately 110,000 clones, roughly nine tenths of them seen just once; the ten biggest clones take up approximately 10%. Sequencing was performed on peripheral blood, taken on day 0 of AZD1222 vaccination. Every receptor here comes from an adult in good health.

This chain links TRBV19 with TRBJ2-7; 7 bases map to TRBD1. The germline gives CDR1 LNHDA, CDR2 SQIVND (reference sequence). This CDR3 has 18 amino acids. With V trimmed by 4 bases and J by 1 base, 16 bases remained unmatched. Written as DNA, the CDR3 is TGTGCCAGTAGTAGAGACCCCGGTGGCAGGGGGAGATCCTACGAGCAGTACTTC. Translated: CASSRDPGGRGRSYEQYF.

The chain joins TRBV11-3 to TRBJ1-1; D perhaps matches TRBD1 (5 bases). The germline V gene has CDR1 SGHNT and CDR2 YENEEA. V was pared by 0 bases and J by 3 bases, with 14 bases between. This CDR3 has 16 residues. CDR3 bases: TGTGCCAGCAGCTTAGATCCTGGGTTAGGGGACACTGAAGCTTTCTTT. Its protein is CASSLDPGLGDTEAFF.

CDR3 coding DNA: TGTGCCAGTACCCGTATGGGGGGCGCGGGTCAGCCCCAGCATTTT. Translation: CASTRMGGAGQPQHF. This sequence joins TRBV19 and TRBJ1-5; D is possibly TRBD1 (6 bases). Trimming cost V 7 bases and J 6 bases, with 19 bases left between them. Germline V gene data show CDR1 as LNHDA and CDR2 as SQIVND (reference sequence). The CDR3 is made up of 15 amino acids.

The chain is built from TRBV4-3 and TRBJ2-5; 7 bases fit TRBD2. The CDR3 is 15 amino acids. Germline loops: CDR1 LGHNA, CDR2 YSLEER. The J segment lost 1 base and the V segment lost 5 bases, leaving 7 bases of the junction unmatched. CDR3 in DNA: TGCGCCAGCAGCGACGGTAGGGAGGGCCAAGAGACCCAGTACTTC. It codes for CASSDGREGQETQYF.

V is TRBV28 and J is TRBJ1-2; D is perhaps TRBD1 (5 bases). V lost 7 bases and J 4 bases, leaving 16 bases between the germline ends. From germline, CDR1 is MDHEN and CDR2 SYDVKM. The CDR3 runs 14 residues. In DNA form, the CDR3 reads TGTGCCAGCACGTCAGGGACGAGAGGCTATGGCTACACCTTC. Translation: CASTSGTRGYGYTF.

The chain links TRBV20-1 to TRBJ2-5; perhaps D is TRBD1 or TRBD2 (5 bases each). The V gene's germline CDR1 is DFQATT and CDR2 SNEGSKA (reference sequence). Trimming cost V 6 bases and J 7 bases, with 12 bases left between them. CDR3 length: 11 amino acids. DNA for the CDR3: TGCAGTGCAGAGATTGGGGGGACCCAGTACTTC. This translates into CSAEIGGTQYF.

The chain recombines TRBV4-1 with TRBJ2-7; D perhaps matches TRBD2 (5 bases). This CDR3 is built from 14 residues. CDR1 and CDR2 (germline): MGHRA, YSYEKL. The germline V and J ends were trimmed by 0 bases and 3 bases, with 9 bases remaining between them. The CDR3 is CASSQERRSYEQYF. The CDR3 DNA sequence: TGCGCCAGCAGCCAAGAAAGGAGGAGCTACGAGCAGTACTTC.

The chain has TRBV2 and TRBJ2-1; 9 bases align to TRBD1. CDR1 is SNHLY and CDR2 is FYNNEI in the germline V gene. The CDR3 extends over 15 amino acids. V trimming: 5 bases; J trimming: 5 bases; junction bases outside the gene matches: 7. CDR3 DNA sequence: TGTGCCAGCAGTAAAGGGACAGGGTACGACAATGAGCAGTTCTTC. Translating gives CASSKGTGYDNEQFF.

This chain connects TRBV6-2 or TRBV6-3 to TRBJ2-7; D unclear. CDR1 MNHEY and CDR2 SVGEGT come from the germline V gene. The CDR3 is made up of 12 amino acids. Trimming took 6 bases from V and 3 from J, leaving 9 bases between them. CDR3 loop: CASSPTLYEQYF. In nucleotides, the CDR3 is TGTGCCAGCAGCCCGACCCTCTACGAGCAGTACTTC.

The V gene is TRBV15, the J gene TRBJ2-7; D could derive from TRBD1 or TRBD2 (6 bases each). Trimming removed 1 base at V and 6 bases at J, with 16 bases between. The CDR3 totals 15 residues. CDR1 is LNHNV and CDR2 is YYDKDF in the germline V gene (reference sequence). DNA for the CDR3: TGTGCCACCAGCAGAGTTTGGGGGGCGCCTCCCGAGCAGTACTTC. Residues: CATSRVWGAPPEQYF.

This rearrangement joins TRBV28 to TRBJ2-5; 7 bases fit TRBD2. CDR1 MDHEN and CDR2 SYDVKM come from the germline V gene. This CDR3 comprises 14 residues. With 6 bases clipped from V and 1 base from J, the junction kept 5 bases outside the gene matches. The CDR3 DNA reads as TGTGCCAGCAGCCTAGGCGGGAGCCAAGAGACCCAGTACTTC. It specifies CASSLGGSQETQYF.

This clone was recorded once. This chain connects TRBV7-2 to TRBJ1-2; weak D call: TRBD1 (6 bases). Looked up from germline, CDR1 is SGHTA and CDR2 is FQGNSA. There are 15 residues in the CDR3. Trimming removed 5 bases from V and 7 bases from J, with 20 bases in between. The CDR3 sequence: CASSPPAGGGSGYTF. The CDR3 region has the DNA TGTGCCAGCAGCCCCCCGGCTGGGGGCGGCTCTGGCTACACCTTC. Full variable domain (outside the CDR3, taken from reference TRBV7-2 and TRBJ1-2): GAGVSQSPSNKVTEKGKDVELRCDPISGHTALYWYRQSLGQGLEFLIYFQGNSAPDKSGLPSDRFSAERTGGSVSTLTIQRTQQEDSAVYLCASSPPAGGGSGYTFGSGTRLTVV.

This chain joins TRBV5-4 and TRBJ2-1, with D tentatively TRBD1 (6 bases). Deletions cut 4 bases from V and 3 bases from J, with 11 bases between. There are 14 residues in the CDR3. In germline, CDR1 is SGHNT, CDR2 YYREEE (reference sequence). Here the CDR3 DNA reads TGTGCCAGCAGCCCTCAAGGGGGCTACAATGAGCAGTTCTTC. Its translation: CASSPQGGYNEQFF.

This clone appeared a few times. The chain is built from TRBV5-6 and TRBJ1-2; D is uncertain. Per the germline V gene, CDR1 is SGHDT and CDR2 is YYEEEE. Trimming left V 0 bases short and J 4 bases short, with 13 bases between. The CDR3 extends over 15 amino acids. The DNA for the CDR3 is TGTGCCAGCAGCTTGGTATGGCATAACCGCTATGGCTACACCTTC. It codes for CASSLVWHNRYGYTF.

The chain carries TRBV6-4 and TRBJ1-2; perhaps TRBD1 as D (6 bases). The CDR3 spans 14 residues. V was shortened by 5 bases and J by 4 bases, with 14 bases between the two germline ends. Looked up from germline, CDR1 is MRHNA and CDR2 is SNTAGT. The CDR3 loop reads CASSPHRAPYGYTF. DNA of the CDR3: TGTGCCAGCAGTCCACACAGGGCTCCCTATGGCTACACCTTC.

The chain combines TRBV2 with TRBJ1-1, with 7 positions matching TRBD1. The CDR3 has 15 amino acids. Losses at the gene ends were 6 bases for V and 1 base for J; bases not matched to a gene: 8. CDR1 and CDR2 (germline): SNHLY, FYNNEI. The CDR3 nucleotides are TGTGCCAGCAGGAGGCAGACAGGGTCGAACACTGAAGCTTTCTTT. The encoded protein is CASRRQTGSNTEAFF.

The chain carries TRBV5-1 and TRBJ2-7; the match to TRBD1 covers 7 bases. J gave up 2 bases and V 2 bases, and 4 bases lay outside the gene matches. The germline gives CDR1 SGHRS, CDR2 YFSETQ. The CDR3 has 14 amino acids. The CDR3 DNA reads as TGCGCCAGCAGCTTCGCGACAGGGACCTACGAGCAGTACTTC. Translation gives CASSFATGTYEQYF.

The chain links TRBV7-9 to TRBJ1-1, with D unclear. The V gene lost 5 bases and the J gene lost 1 base, with 17 bases spanning the gap. Germline CDR1 SEHNR, CDR2 FQNEAQ (reference sequence). The CDR3 sequence is 16 residues long. The CDR3, as DNA: TGTGCCAGCAGCCTCAGAGCAGCAGCCTCGAACACTGAAGCTTTCTTT. Amino acid sequence: CASSLRAAASNTEAFF.

This chain links TRBV5-1 with TRBJ2-3; 9 bases line up with TRBD1. V trimming: 5 bases; J trimming: 2 bases; junction bases outside the gene matches: 6. CDR3 length equals 15 residues. Germline assignment: CDR1 SGHRS and CDR2 YFSETQ. In DNA, the CDR3 is TGCGCCAGCAGTCTACAGGGGGCGCCCACAGATACGCAGTATTTT. Protein: CASSLQGAPTDTQYF.

The chain couples TRBV6-2 or TRBV6-3 to TRBJ2-7; D unclear. The V end lost 4 bases, the J end lost 6 bases, and 10 bases lay between the germline ends. Germline V gene data show CDR1 as MNHEY and CDR2 as SVGEGT. This CDR3 spans 12 amino acids. The CDR3 nucleotides are TGTGCCAGCAGTTTGGGTGTGGGCGAGCAGTACTTC. This sequence encodes CASSLGVGEQYF.

The V gene is TRBV5-5, the J gene TRBJ2-2; D gene uncertain. Trimming removed 6 bases from V and 5 bases from J, with 11 bases in between. CDR3 length equals 13 residues. Germline CDR1 and CDR2: SGHKS and YYEKEE (reference sequence). CDR3 region: CASNRDWTGELFF. CDR3 nucleotides: TGTGCCAGCAACCGAGATTGGACCGGGGAGCTGTTTTTT.

The genes are TRBV12-3 or TRBV12-4 and TRBJ1-3; D is uncertain. The length of the CDR3 is 13 residues. The V end lost 3 bases, the J end lost 0 bases, and 3 bases lay between the germline ends. DNA of the CDR3: TGTGCCAGCAGTTTCTACTCTGGAAACACCATATATTTT. Its translation is CASSFYSGNTIYF.

In the case of this clone: Other DNA sequences in the same sample also yield this CDR3. This chain uses TRBV18 with TRBJ2-7; tentative D call: TRBD2 (6 bases). Trimming shortened V by 0 bases and J by 4 bases, and 10 bases separated the two germline ends. CDR1 and CDR2 from the germline V gene are KGHSH and LQKENI. The CDR3 is 14 amino acids. Written as DNA, the CDR3 is TGTGCCAGCTCACCACCGGGACTGACTTACGAGCAGTACTTC. It translates to CASSPPGLTYEQYF. Looking up the rest from reference TRBV18 and TRBJ2-7 gives the full variable domain: NAGVMQNPRHLVRRRGQEARLRCSPMKGHSHVYWYRQLPEEGLKFMVYLQKENIIDESGMPKERFSAEFPKEGPSILRIQQVVRGDSAAYFCASSPPGLTYEQYFGPGTRLTVT.

This clone showed up just once. This chain uses TRBV2 with TRBJ2-7, with no clear D. The V end was cut by 0 bases, the J end by 7 bases, with 4 bases between. The CDR3 has 11 amino acids. Germline V lookup: CDR1 SNHLY, CDR2 FYNNEI. CDR3 in DNA: TGTGCCAGCAGTGAAGCCGGGGAGCAGTACTTC. It translates to CASSEAGEQYF.

The gene calls are TRBV18 and TRBJ1-1; D not certain. Germline-derived CDR1 and CDR2 are KGHSH and LQKENI. The CDR3 consists of 14 residues. V was clipped by 3 bases and J by 1 base, with 9 bases between them. CDR3 in DNA: TGTGCCAGCTCACCGGCCGCGAAGAACACTGAAGCTTTCTTT. Encoded protein: CASSPAAKNTEAFF.

This clone was seen a handful of times. CDR3 protein: CAISDDGGRATYEQYF. The CDR3 DNA sequence: TGTGCCATCAGTGACGACGGGGGAAGGGCTACCTACGAGCAGTACTTC. This chain joins TRBV10-3 and TRBJ2-7; D may be TRBD2 (6 bases). CDR1 and CDR2 (germline): ENHRY, SYGVKD. The CDR3 spans 16 residues. Trimming took 3 bases from V and 2 from J, leaving 17 bases between them.

The V call is TRBV19, the J call TRBJ2-3; 11 bases map to TRBD1. The germline V gene encodes CDR1 LNHDA and CDR2 SQIVND (reference sequence). Germline trimming cut 5 bases from V and 6 bases from J; bases unmatched to any gene: 4. The CDR3 has 14 amino acids. As DNA, the CDR3 is TGTGCCAGTAGTGGGGACAGGGGGTTGGATACGCAGTATTTT. Translated, it gives CASSGDRGLDTQYF.